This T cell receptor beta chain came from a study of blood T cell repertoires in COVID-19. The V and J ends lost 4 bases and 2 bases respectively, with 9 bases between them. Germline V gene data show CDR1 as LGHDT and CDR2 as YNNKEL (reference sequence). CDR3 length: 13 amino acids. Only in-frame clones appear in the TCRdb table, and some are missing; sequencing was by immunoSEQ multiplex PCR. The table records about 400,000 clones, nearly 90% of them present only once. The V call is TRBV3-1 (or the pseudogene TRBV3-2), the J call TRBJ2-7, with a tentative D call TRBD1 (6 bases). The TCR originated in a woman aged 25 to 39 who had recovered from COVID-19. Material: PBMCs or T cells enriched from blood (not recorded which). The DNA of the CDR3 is TGTGCCAGCAGCCTGAACAGGGCCTACGAGCAGTACTTC. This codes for CASSLNRAYEQYF.